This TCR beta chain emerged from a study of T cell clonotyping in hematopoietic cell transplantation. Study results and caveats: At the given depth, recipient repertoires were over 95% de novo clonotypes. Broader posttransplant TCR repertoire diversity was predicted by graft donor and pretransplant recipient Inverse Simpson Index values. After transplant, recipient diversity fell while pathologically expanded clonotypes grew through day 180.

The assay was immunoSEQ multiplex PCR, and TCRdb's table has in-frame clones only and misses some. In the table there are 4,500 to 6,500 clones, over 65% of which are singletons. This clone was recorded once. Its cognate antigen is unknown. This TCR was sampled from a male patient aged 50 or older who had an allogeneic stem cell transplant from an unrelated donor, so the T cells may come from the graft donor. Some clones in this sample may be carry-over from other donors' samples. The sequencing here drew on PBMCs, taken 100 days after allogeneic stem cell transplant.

CDR3 region: CAWSKGPGGNQPQHF. The CDR3 nucleotides read TGTGCCTGGAGTAAGGGGCCCGGAGGCAATCAGCCCCAGCATTTT. The chain combines TRBV30 with TRBJ1-5, with D perhaps matching TRBD1 (5 bases). Trimming stripped 2 bases from V and 2 bases from J, with 13 bases between. From germline, CDR1 is GTSNPN and CDR2 SVGIG (reference sequence). The CDR3 consists of 15 residues.